This T cell receptor beta chain derives from a study of vaccination effects on CD4 cells after COVID-19. Study background: Both of the two convalescent patients gave a sample, one 16 days and one a week before vaccination.

Under the ViraFEST assay, PBMC were stimulated with viral peptide pools so that antigen-specific CD4+ T cells expanded. Sequencing was performed afterwards. Having been cultured for ten to eleven days, the cells underwent CD4+ T cell isolation. The individual was infected with SARS-CoV-2 between March and December 2020, as confirmed by PCR. The authors used an HIV-1 Nef peptide pool as the negative control culture. Data came from immunoSEQ multiplex PCR; TCRdb stores just in-frame clones and leaves some out. The sample lists about 70,000 clones; roughly 73% were seen once. V lost 0 bases and J 7 bases, leaving 21 bases between the germline ends. Germline lookup yields CDR1 SGHAT and CDR2 FQDESV (reference sequence). The length of the CDR3 is 17 residues. A word on this clone: As yet, its antigen is unknown.

This sequence originates from a human donor who had a prior SARS-CoV-2 infection. The material sequenced was CD4+ T cells from PBMCs cultured with HIV peptides, taken before COVID-19 vaccination. Indicated subset: HIV-1 Nef peptide pool negative control/reference culture. This chain uses TRBV11-1 with TRBJ2-5; D gene unclear. CDR3: CASSLANFRLGRGTQYF. CDR3 DNA: TGTGCCAGCAGCTTAGCGAACTTCCGCCTAGGAAGAGGGACCCAGTACTTC.